The 27 T cell receptor beta chains in this list originate from one sample, sequenced in a study of CD8 T cells in Susac syndrome. It was with random hexamers that 0.5 to 1 ug RNA was reverse transcribed. TCRdb reanalysed the immunoSEQ multiplex PCR reads using MiXCR and keeps one entry per CDR3 protein. The table has 140,000 to 150,000 distinct CDR3 sequences, approximately 94% seen once; the top ten hold 0.065% to 0.095%. The sample taken for sequencing was CD4+ T cells from PBMCs. The receptors derive from a human donor with Susac syndrome.

The sample holds one count of this clonotype. This sequence joins TRBV20-1 and TRBJ1-1; a weak D match, TRBD1 (6 bases). V was trimmed by 6 bases and J by 1 base, leaving 15 bases between them. This CDR3 region has 14 residues. CDR1 DFQATT and CDR2 SNEGSKA come from the germline V gene (reference sequence). The CDR3 protein is CSAPRWTENTEAFF. CDR3 bases: TGCAGTGCCCCACGGTGGACAGAGAACACTGAAGCTTTCTTT.

V gene TRBV29-1 combines with J gene TRBJ1-1, with D perhaps matching TRBD1 (5 bases). The germline V gene encodes CDR1 SQVTM and CDR2 ANQGSEA. This CDR3 has 15 residues. V gave up 4 bases and J gave up 4 bases, with 19 bases separating them. CDR3 in amino acids: CSVVYWGREGTEAFF. DNA for the CDR3: TGCAGCGTTGTTTATTGGGGCAGGGAAGGCACTGAAGCTTTCTTT.

V usage is TRBV5-1 and J usage is TRBJ2-7; TRBD1 is a possible D gene (6 bases). This CDR3 has 15 residues. The germline V gene has CDR1 SGHRS and CDR2 YFSETQ. Trimming took off 1 base at V and 6 bases at J, with 17 bases between the two ends. The CDR3 here is CASSLWGEGVTEQYF. The CDR3 nucleotides are TGCGCCAGCAGCTTGTGGGGCGAGGGGGTTACCGAGCAGTACTTC.

V is TRBV7-9 and J is TRBJ2-6; TRBD2 aligns across 8 bases. With V trimmed by 2 bases and J by 2 bases, 2 bases remained unmatched. The CDR3 extends over 16 amino acids. In germline, CDR1 is SEHNR, CDR2 FQNEAQ (reference sequence). CDR3 amino acids: CASSLRRGAGANVLTF. CDR3 DNA sequence: TGTGCCAGCAGCTTAAGGCGGGGGGCTGGGGCCAACGTCCTGACTTTC.

This sequence joins TRBV6-2 or TRBV6-3 and TRBJ2-2; no reliable D call. Germline V gene data show CDR1 as MNHEY and CDR2 as SVGEGT. V lost 5 bases and J 4 bases, leaving 14 bases between the germline ends. The CDR3 extends over 15 amino acids. CDR3 protein: CASSGRARTTGELFF. The CDR3 DNA follows: TGTGCCAGCAGTGGCCGGGCGAGGACCACCGGGGAGCTGTTTTTT.

The chain employs TRBV2 and TRBJ2-5; D is ambiguous. V dropped 8 bases and J dropped 0 bases, with 13 bases sitting between them. There are 14 residues in the CDR3. Germline CDR1 reads SNHLY; CDR2 reads FYNNEI. The CDR3 nucleotides read TGTGCCAGCCAGAAGGCGGCCAACCAAGAGACCCAGTACTTC. Its protein product is CASQKAANQETQYF.

This chain joins TRBV5-1 and TRBJ2-5; TRBD1 matches at 8 bases. V dropped 4 bases and J dropped 3; count of bases not matched to a gene: 8. This CDR3 contains 15 residues. Germline lookup yields CDR1 SGHRS and CDR2 YFSETQ. The CDR3 here is CASSLQGAHEETQYF. The CDR3 coding sequence is TGCGCCAGCAGCCTCCAGGGGGCGCACGAAGAGACCCAGTACTTC. Full variable domain (missing parts from reference TRBV5-1 and TRBJ2-5): KAGVTQTPRYLIKTRGQQVTLSCSPISGHRSVSWYQQTPGQGLQFLFEYFSETQRNKGNFPGRFSGRQFSNSRSEMNVSTLELGDSALYLCASSLQGAHEETQYFGPGTRLLVL.

The gene calls are TRBV6-6 and TRBJ1-1; no clear D. Germline lookup yields CDR1 MNHNY and CDR2 SVGAGI (reference sequence). CDR3 length: 12 residues. Trimming took off 2 bases at V and 10 bases at J, with 11 bases between the two ends. CDR3: CASSYNVESAFF. The CDR3 bases are TGTGCCAGCAGTTACAACGTAGAGTCAGCTTTCTTT.

This clonotype appeared once. The chain carries TRBV6-5 and TRBJ2-1, with D possibly being TRBD2 (6 bases). The V and J ends lost 7 bases and 7 bases respectively, with 17 bases between them. Germline CDR1 reads MNHEY; CDR2 reads SVGAGI. The CDR3 runs to 14 residues. The CDR3 loop reads CASNSAGSGNEQFF. CDR3 nucleotides: TGTGCCAGCAACTCGGCGGGGTCGGGTAATGAGCAGTTCTTC.

This rearrangement joins TRBV9 to TRBJ2-6; D perhaps matches TRBD2 (6 bases). V lost 4 bases to trimming and J lost 9 bases, with 14 bases between them. Germline values: CDR1 SGDLS, CDR2 YYNGEE. CDR3 length: 14 amino acids. The CDR3 DNA reads TGTGCCAGCAGCCCGGGGACTCGCGACAACGTCCTGACTTTC. This sequence encodes CASSPGTRDNVLTF.

This clonotype was detected only once. This chain links TRBV29-1 with TRBJ1-4; D not certain. This CDR3 comprises 11 residues. The germline V gene has CDR1 SQVTM and CDR2 ANQGSEA. Trimming cost V 4 bases and J 8 bases, with 8 bases left between them. The CDR3 sequence: CSVGAREKLFF. In nucleotides, the CDR3 is TGCAGCGTTGGGGCGAGGGAAAAACTGTTTTTT.

The genes are TRBV4-1 and TRBJ1-2, with D perhaps TRBD1 (5 bases). This CDR3 spans 14 amino acids. Germline lookup yields CDR1 MGHRA and CDR2 YSYEKL. V lost 0 bases and J lost 3, with 8 bases in between. The CDR3 sequence: CASSQDARDYGYTF. Here the CDR3 DNA reads TGCGCCAGCAGCCAAGATGCCAGGGACTATGGCTACACCTTC.

This chain links TRBV15 with TRBJ1-3; D not resolved. This CDR3 has 15 amino acids. V was clipped by 0 bases and J by 7 bases, with 13 bases between them. The germline gives CDR1 LNHNV, CDR2 YYDKDF (reference sequence). The CDR3 reads CATSRDRTDGNTIYF. CDR3 nucleotides: TGTGCCACCAGCAGAGACCGGACGGACGGGAACACCATATATTTT.

The chain combines TRBV29-1 with TRBJ2-4; the match to TRBD1 covers 7 bases. There are 12 residues in the CDR3. Germline V CDR1 and CDR2: SQVTM, ANQGSEA. The ends lost 6 bases at V and 8 bases at J; junction bases unmatched: 7. DNA for the CDR3: TGCAGCGTGAAAAGACAGGGAGACATTCAGTACTTC. Translation: CSVKRQGDIQYF.

This clonotype was counted a single time. This sequence joins TRBV6-5 and TRBJ1-2; D is possibly TRBD1 (6 bases). Trimming cost V 8 bases and J 4 bases, with 14 bases left between them. The germline V gene has CDR1 MNHEY and CDR2 SVGAGI. The CDR3 has 13 amino acids. CDR3 region: CASHVTGAYGYTF. The CDR3 nucleotides are TGTGCCAGCCACGTAACGGGGGCCTATGGCTACACCTTC.

The V call is TRBV29-1, the J call TRBJ2-1; 11 bases map to TRBD2. Trimming took 3 bases from V and 14 from J; bases not matched to a gene: 12. The germline V gene has CDR1 SQVTM and CDR2 ANQGSEA. This CDR3 has 14 amino acids. This CDR3 is CSVDSSGTSGIEFF. The CDR3 bases are TGCAGCGTTGATTCATCCGGGACTAGCGGCATAGAGTTCTTC.

Remarks on this clonotype: This CDR3 fails to terminate in the conserved phenylalanine or tryptophan, so it likely reflects a read error. The V call is TRBV6-1, the J call TRBJ1-4, with 8 bases matching TRBD1. The V segment lost 6 bases and the J segment 6 bases; nucleotides outside the gene matches: 12. Germline CDR1 and CDR2: MNHNS and SASEGT. CDR3 length equals 16 residues. The CDR3 region is CASRRTGSEEDEKLFL. In DNA, the CDR3 is TGTGCCAGCAGGAGGACAGGGTCCGAGGAGGATGAAAAACTGTTTCTT.

V is TRBV3-1 and J is TRBJ2-3, with 8 bases identical to TRBD2. V gave up 3 bases and J gave up 6 bases; unmatched junction bases: 5. CDR1 and CDR2 (germline): LGHDT, YNNKEL (reference sequence). This CDR3 comprises 14 residues. This CDR3 is CASSHLREVDTQYF. The DNA for the CDR3 is TGTGCCAGCAGCCATCTGCGGGAGGTCGATACGCAGTATTTT.

V usage is TRBV29-1 and J usage is TRBJ1-2; D ambiguous. The length of the CDR3 is 14 residues. In germline, CDR1 is SQVTM, CDR2 ANQGSEA. Trimming stripped 3 bases from V and 11 bases from J, with 22 bases between. CDR3 protein: CSVDTGNIVGPYTF. DNA of the CDR3: TGCAGCGTTGACACCGGAAACATCGTGGGCCCATACACCTTC. Filled out from reference TRBV29-1 and TRBJ1-2, the complete variable domain reads SAVISQKPSRDICQRGTSLTIQCQVDSQVTMMFWYRQQPGQSLTLIATANQGSEATYESGFVIDKFPISRPNLTFSTLTVSNMSPEDSSIYLCSVDTGNIVGPYTFGSGTRLTVV.

A single count supports this clonotype. J is TRBJ2-5 and V is TRBV29-1; D is perhaps TRBD1 (5 bases). Looked up from germline, CDR1 is SQVTM and CDR2 is ANQGSEA. The CDR3 runs 13 residues. V was clipped by 3 bases and J by 5 bases, with 13 bases between them. The DNA of the CDR3 is TGCAGCGTTGAGAAAGGGGTAGGGGAGACCCAGTACTTC. Amino acid sequence: CSVEKGVGETQYF.

The V and J genes are TRBV5-1 and TRBJ2-6, with a weak D call TRBD1 (6 bases). The CDR3 is 17 residues long. V lost 5 bases and J lost 4, with 19 bases in between. Germline CDR1 SGHRS, CDR2 YFSETQ. CDR3 amino acids: CASRYWDGGPGANVLTF. DNA for the CDR3: TGCGCCAGCAGATATTGGGATGGGGGCCCCGGGGCCAACGTCCTGACTTTC. The whole variable domain, filled in from reference TRBV5-1 and TRBJ2-6, reads KAGVTQTPRYLIKTRGQQVTLSCSPISGHRSVSWYQQTPGQGLQFLFEYFSETQRNKGNFPGRFSGRQFSNSRSEMNVSTLELGDSALYLCASRYWDGGPGANVLTFGAGSRLTVL.

This chain uses TRBV19 with TRBJ1-5; D not resolved. From germline, CDR1 is LNHDA and CDR2 SQIVND (reference sequence). Trimming took off 3 bases at V and 4 bases at J, with 10 bases between the two ends. The CDR3 is made up of 14 amino acids. CDR3 amino acids: CASSIRDPNQPQHF. As DNA, the CDR3 is TGTGCCAGTAGTATTCGGGATCCAAATCAGCCCCAGCATTTT.

The chain combines TRBV18 with TRBJ1-2; perhaps TRBD1 as D (6 bases). The germline CDR1 and CDR2 sequences are KGHSH and LQKENI. Trimming removed 5 bases at V and 0 bases at J, with 13 bases between. CDR3 length: 15 residues. CDR3 in amino acids: CASSGDRRTNYGYTF. CDR3 nucleotides: TGTGCCAGCTCAGGAGACAGGCGCACTAACTATGGCTACACCTTC.

This chain links TRBV20-1 with TRBJ2-5, with 12 bases identical to TRBD2. There are 16 residues in the CDR3. Germline CDR1 and CDR2: DFQATT and SNEGSKA (reference sequence). Germline trimming cut 3 bases from V and 4 bases from J; bases unmatched to any gene: 9. CDR3 sequence (DNA): TGCAGTGCTAGGCCCCCGACTAGCGGGAGTCTAGAGACCCAGTACTTC. Protein sequence: CSARPPTSGSLETQYF.

In this sample, this clonotype turned up a few times. This rearrangement joins TRBV6-2 or TRBV6-3 to TRBJ2-4, with TRBD1 matching over 7 bases. This CDR3 spans 15 amino acids. V lost 3 bases and J lost 6; bases outside the gene matches: 8. Germline CDR1 and CDR2: MNHEY and SVGEGT. In nucleotides, the CDR3 is TGTGCCAGCAGTTATGTGCGGACAGGTGGAAACATTCAGTACTTC. Translated: CASSYVRTGGNIQYF.

The J gene is TRBJ2-1, the V gene TRBV5-4; D is uncertain. The CDR3 consists of 13 residues. Trimming stripped 4 bases from V and 5 bases from J, with 10 bases between. CDR1 and CDR2 (germline): SGHNT, YYREEE (reference sequence). The CDR3 nucleotides are TGTGCCAGCAGCCCCGAAGGGAACAATGAGCAGTTCTTC. It encodes CASSPEGNNEQFF.

The chain is built from TRBV27 and TRBJ2-3; D call uncertain. Germline V gives CDR1 MNHEY, CDR2 SMNVEV (reference sequence). The CDR3 sequence is 14 residues long. Trimming stripped 4 bases from V and 5 bases from J, with 13 bases between. The CDR3 sequence is CASSSSRLGDTQYF. In DNA, the CDR3 is TGTGCCAGCAGTTCCTCCCGGTTGGGAGATACGCAGTATTTT.